This T cell receptor (beta chain) emerged from a study of human T cells and chemical hapten exposure. Study-wide background: Reading of the patch tests, which applied 0.01% DPC to the upper back, occurred at 6 days. General study points: Patch test score was positively correlated with the counts of TCRs that had expanded at PT1. Because they had alopecia, donors may respond immunologically unlike healthy people.

Each CDR3 protein is one row after TCRdb ran MiXCR on the RACE reads. The table has more than 90,000 distinct CDR3 sequences, over 9.5% seen once; the top ten hold 2% to 2.5%. This clonotype was counted only a few times. Its antigen is not identified. The V and J ends lost 6 bases and 2 bases, in that order; junction bases with no gene match: 9. The CDR3 is 15 residues long. The germline gives CDR1 LNHNV, CDR2 YYDKDF (reference sequence). Documented time point: patch test 1, 2 weeks after DPC sensitization. Treatment given: therapeutic diphenylcyclopropenone sensitization with weekly scalp DPC. Alopecia patients deemed DPC-suitable, aged 18 to 70, excluding pregnancy.

This TCR was sampled from a middle-aged man with alopecia areata. Some clones in this sample may be carry-over from other donors' samples. Sequencing used whole blood, obtained in connection with sensitization to the hapten diphenylcyclopropenone (DPC). The chain joins TRBV15 to TRBJ1-2, with 7 bases aligning to TRBD1. CDR3 nucleotides: TGTGCCACCAGTGACGGACAGGACCAAAACTATGGCTACACCTTC. This gives the protein CATSDGQDQNYGYTF.